These 26 T cell receptor beta chains came from one sample sequenced in a study of T-cell reconstitution after alpha-beta-depleted transplantation in children. Using unique molecular identifiers, the investigators prepared the TCRbeta library. Via MiXCR, TCRdb re-called the PCR reads, giving one row per CDR3 protein. The sample carries 83,000 or so distinct CDR3 sequences, 8% to 9% recorded once. Sample: PBMCs from the stem cell graft donor, taken from the stem cell graft. These receptor sequences come from a human donor who donated a stem cell graft to a child with congenital amegakaryocytic thrombocytopenia.

This clonotype was seen repeatedly, ten times or more. The chain recombines TRBV7-2 with TRBJ2-7; D gene unclear. The V end lost 2 bases, the J end lost 6 bases, and 8 bases lay between the germline ends. CDR1 SGHTA and CDR2 FQGNSA come from the germline V gene. The CDR3 has 12 amino acids. CDR3 sequence (DNA): TGTGCCAGCAGCTTATCGTGGACCGAGCAGTACTTC. This encodes CASSLSWTEQYF.

This clonotype was seen at least ten times. The genes are TRBV20-1 and TRBJ2-3, with D unresolved. Trimming took off 1 base at V and 0 bases at J, with 8 bases between the two ends. The CDR3 has 14 amino acids. Germline V gene lookup returns CDR1 DFQATT and CDR2 SNEGSKA (reference sequence). The CDR3 region is CSARGPRSTDTQYF. For the CDR3, the DNA is TGCAGTGCTAGAGGACCGCGTAGCACAGATACGCAGTATTTT.

This clonotype was counted a few times. This chain joins TRBV5-1 and TRBJ1-1; 10 nucleotides agree with TRBD1. This CDR3 contains 16 residues. CDR1 and CDR2 (germline): SGHRS, YFSETQ. V trimming: 3 bases; J trimming: 5 bases; junction bases outside the gene matches: 10. CDR3 residues: CASSWGAGTGVTEAFF. The CDR3 region has the DNA TGCGCCAGCAGCTGGGGAGCCGGGACAGGGGTTACTGAAGCTTTCTTT.

This clonotype was seen repeatedly, ten times or more. The chain joins TRBV6-5 to TRBJ2-2, with 9 bases matching TRBD1. There are 14 residues in the CDR3. Losses at the gene ends were 4 bases for V and 8 bases for J; bases not matched to a gene: 5. Germline CDR1 reads MNHEY; CDR2 reads SVGAGI. CDR3 region: CASSWTGDVGELFF. CDR3 DNA: TGTGCCAGCAGTTGGACAGGGGACGTGGGGGAGCTGTTTTTT.

This clonotype was picked up many times. The chain recombines TRBV20-1 with TRBJ1-2; 7 bases align to TRBD1. This CDR3 is built from 12 residues. The germline CDR1 and CDR2 sequences are DFQATT and SNEGSKA (reference sequence). Trimming at V came to 6 bases and at J to 7 bases, leaving 8 bases not matched to a gene. The chain's CDR3 is CSALTGESGYTF. The CDR3 DNA sequence: TGCAGTGCCCTTACAGGGGAGTCTGGCTACACCTTC.

This rearrangement joins TRBV7-2 to TRBJ2-1; D may be TRBD1 (5 bases). V was trimmed by 5 bases and J by 4 bases, leaving 6 bases between them. Germline CDR1 is SGHTA and CDR2 is FQGNSA. CDR3 length equals 12 residues. The CDR3 protein is CASSRQYNEQFF. CDR3 coding DNA: TGTGCCAGCAGCCGACAGTACAATGAGCAGTTCTTC.

This clonotype has ten or more counts. The chain combines TRBV5-5 with TRBJ2-3; 8 positions agree with TRBD2. The CDR3 is made up of 13 amino acids. Per germline, CDR1 SGHKS and CDR2 YYEKEE (reference sequence). V trimming: 7 bases; J trimming: 4 bases; junction bases outside the gene matches: 5. CDR3 coding DNA: TGTGCCAGCGGCCGGGAGGGCCCAGATACGCAGTATTTT. Translated: CASGREGPDTQYF. Using reference TRBV5-5 and TRBJ2-3 for the parts outside the CDR3, the full variable domain is DAGVTQSPTHLIKTRGQQVTLRCSPISGHKSVSWYQQVLGQGPQFIFQYYEKEERGRGNFPDRFSARQFPNYSSELNVNALLLGDSALYLCASGREGPDTQYFGPGTRLTVL.

This clonotype was picked up a small number of times. The chain combines TRBV7-3 with TRBJ2-1, with D perhaps matching TRBD2 (5 bases). Trimming shortened V by 2 bases and J by 8 bases, and 10 bases separated the two germline ends. Germline loops: CDR1 SGHTA, CDR2 FQGTGA. The CDR3 has 13 amino acids. The CDR3 loop reads CASSLSGSDEQFF. CDR3 DNA sequence: TGTGCCAGCAGCTTATCGGGGTCAGATGAGCAGTTCTTC.

This sequence joins TRBV20-1 and TRBJ1-2, with D possibly TRBD1 on 5 matching bases. Germline CDR1 DFQATT, CDR2 SNEGSKA (reference sequence). The V gene lost 2 bases and the J gene lost 8 bases, with 12 bases spanning the gap. CDR3 length: 12 residues. The CDR3 DNA is TGCAGTGCTAGATCCGGGGACTCAGGCTACACCTTC. This codes for CSARSGDSGYTF.

This chain connects TRBV2 to TRBJ2-2, with 7 bases identical to TRBD2. V lost 4 bases to trimming and J lost 6 bases; unmatched junction nucleotides: 8. Germline assignment: CDR1 SNHLY and CDR2 FYNNEI. This CDR3 region has 15 residues. CDR3 bases: TGTGCCAGCAGTGGTTTGGCGGGGGTGTCCGGGGAGCTGTTTTTT. Residues: CASSGLAGVSGELFF. Full variable domain (missing parts from reference TRBV2 and TRBJ2-2): EPEVTQTPSHQVTQMGQEVILRCVPISNHLYFYWYRQILGQKVEFLVSFYNNEISEKSEIFDDQFSVERPDGSNFTLKIRSTKLEDSAMYFCASSGLAGVSGELFFGEGSRLTVL.

This clonotype was detected ten times or more. CDR3 protein: CAISEREAGRSEQYF. CDR3 DNA sequence: TGTGCCATCAGTGAACGGGAAGCGGGCCGTTCCGAGCAGTACTTC. The rearrangement uses TRBV10-3 and TRBJ2-7; perhaps TRBD2 as D (6 bases). The CDR3 runs to 15 residues. Trimming removed 3 bases from V and 6 bases from J, with 18 bases in between. CDR1 is ENHRY and CDR2 is SYGVKD in the germline V gene.

This clonotype was observed at least ten times. This CDR3 reads CSANRDRGGASWAFF. The CDR3 coding sequence is TGCAGTGCTAACAGAGACAGGGGTGGTGCATCTTGGGCTTTCTTT. This sequence joins TRBV20-1 and TRBJ1-1; 8 nucleotides line up with TRBD1. This CDR3 contains 15 residues. Germline values: CDR1 DFQATT, CDR2 SNEGSKA (reference sequence). V shed 4 bases and J 11 bases; nucleotides not matched to a gene: 18.

This clonotype was detected ten times or more. The J gene is TRBJ2-3, the V gene TRBV15, with D possibly matching TRBD1 (6 bases). The V gene lost 5 bases and the J gene lost 5 bases, with 17 bases spanning the gap. The V gene's germline CDR1 is LNHNV and CDR2 YYDKDF (reference sequence). The CDR3 is made up of 15 amino acids. The CDR3 DNA follows: TGTGCCACCAGCCTAGGACAGACGCACCAAGATACGCAGTATTTT. Encoded protein: CATSLGQTHQDTQYF.

This clonotype was seen at least ten times. The chain carries TRBV7-8 and TRBJ2-2; possibly TRBD2 for D (5 bases). V was trimmed by 2 bases and J by 5 bases, leaving 12 bases between them. The CDR3 extends over 15 amino acids. Per germline, CDR1 SGHVS and CDR2 FQNEAQ. The CDR3 sequence: CASSLSGRGTGELFF. The DNA for the CDR3 is TGTGCCAGCAGCTTATCGGGCCGAGGGACCGGGGAGCTGTTTTTT.

This clonotype was seen many times. The chain has TRBV12-3 or TRBV12-4 and TRBJ2-7, with D perhaps given as TRBD1 or TRBD2 (6 bases each). CDR3 length: 14 amino acids. V was clipped by 3 bases and J by 1 base, with 10 bases between them. The CDR3 DNA sequence: TGTGCCAGCAGTTTTCGGGGGCCATCCTACGAGCAGTACTTC. This gives the protein CASSFRGPSYEQYF.

This clonotype was seen a handful of times. This rearrangement joins TRBV3-1 to TRBJ2-1; D is perhaps TRBD2 (6 bases). The CDR3 runs 19 residues. Germline V gene sequence: CDR1 LGHDT, CDR2 YNNKEL (reference sequence). Trimming took off 1 base at V and 13 bases at J, with 32 bases between the two ends. CDR3 region: CASSQAGFAGRSTQPFQFF. The CDR3 DNA is TGTGCCAGCAGCCAAGCCGGATTTGCGGGGCGGTCGACCCAACCTTTCCAGTTCTTC.

This clonotype came up many times. The chain links TRBV21-1 to TRBJ2-7; the D segment call TRBD2 is taken from the table without a DNA check. TRBV21-1 is flagged as a pseudogene. This CDR3 is 11 amino acids long. In DNA form, the CDR3 reads TGTGCAGACCCTCCAGGACCCGAGCAGTACTTC. Translation gives CADPPGPEQYF.

This clonotype was recorded many times. The V and J genes are TRBV2 and TRBJ2-1, with D possibly matching TRBD1 (6 bases). Germline V gene data show CDR1 as SNHLY and CDR2 as FYNNEI. V was cut by 2 bases and J by 6 bases, with 14 bases left in between. This CDR3 has 15 residues. CDR3 in amino acids: CASSEFLGARNEQFF. CDR3 nucleotide sequence: TGTGCCAGCAGTGAATTCCTGGGGGCGCGCAATGAGCAGTTCTTC.

This clonotype was recorded many times. This chain joins TRBV7-9 and TRBJ1-1; D call uncertain. The germline V gene encodes CDR1 SEHNR and CDR2 FQNEAQ (reference sequence). V lost 4 bases to trimming and J lost 0 bases, with 15 bases between them. The CDR3 totals 16 residues. In DNA form, the CDR3 reads TGTGCCAGCAGCTCCCCCCTCGACACCCTGAACACTGAAGCTTTCTTT. This codes for CASSSPLDTLNTEAFF.

This clonotype was recorded many times. V gene TRBV29-1 combines with J gene TRBJ2-1; D unresolved. V was trimmed by 3 bases and J by 0 bases, leaving 9 bases between them. This CDR3 has 14 amino acids. The germline CDR1 and CDR2 sequences are SQVTM and ANQGSEA. The CDR3: CSVDWSSSYNEQFF. The CDR3 coding sequence is TGCAGCGTTGATTGGTCCAGCTCCTACAATGAGCAGTTCTTC.

This clonotype appeared many times. CDR3 sequence reads: CASSPTRQELEAFF. DNA of the CDR3: TGTGCCAGCAGCCCTACTAGACAGGAGCTCGAAGCTTTCTTT. This chain connects TRBV7-9 to TRBJ1-1; perhaps TRBD1 as D (6 bases). Per the germline V gene, CDR1 is SEHNR and CDR2 is FQNEAQ (reference sequence). The V end lost 5 bases, the J end lost 8 bases, and 18 bases lay between the germline ends. This CDR3 has 14 amino acids. Variable domain in full (rest from reference TRBV7-9 and TRBJ1-1): DTGVSQNPRHKITKRGQNVTFRCDPISEHNRLYWYRQTLGQGPEFLTYFQNEAQLEKSRLLSDRFSAERPKGSFSTLEIQRTEQGDSAMYLCASSPTRQELEAFFGQGTRLTVV.

This clonotype was picked up many times. This chain connects TRBV5-1 to TRBJ2-2, with 7 nucleotides matching TRBD2. Unmatched junction bases numbered 14, after V lost 6 bases and J lost 3 bases. This CDR3 is 17 amino acids long. The germline gives CDR1 SGHRS, CDR2 YFSETQ. This chain's CDR3 is CASTSDGRTFDTGELFF. Written as DNA, the CDR3 is TGCGCCAGCACCTCCGACGGGAGGACATTTGACACCGGGGAGCTGTTTTTT.

At least ten counts were recorded for this clonotype. The rearrangement links TRBV9 to TRBJ2-5; D is ambiguous. The CDR3 runs 13 residues. Trimming stripped 0 bases from V and 1 base from J, with 4 bases between. Germline loops: CDR1 SGDLS, CDR2 YYNGEE. The CDR3 is CASSVEAQETQYF. CDR3 DNA sequence: TGTGCCAGCAGCGTAGAGGCCCAAGAGACCCAGTACTTC.

The table lists this clonotype with many counts. This chain links TRBV25-1 with TRBJ1-6; 8 bases line up with TRBD1. The V and J ends lost 4 bases and 10 bases, in that order; junction bases with no gene match: 3. The V gene's germline CDR1 is MGHDK and CDR2 SYGVNS. The CDR3 has 13 amino acids. For the CDR3, the DNA is TGTGCCAGCAGTGGGACAGGGAGGTCACCCCTCCACTTT. It yields the protein CASSGTGRSPLHF.

Many counts were recorded for this clonotype. The chain links TRBV20-1 to TRBJ1-2, with D maybe TRBD1 (6 bases). This CDR3 has 13 amino acids. Germline assignment: CDR1 DFQATT and CDR2 SNEGSKA (reference sequence). V dropped 7 bases and J dropped 1 base, with 13 bases sitting between them. In DNA form, the CDR3 reads TGCAGTGTTCTGGACAGCTTTAACTATGGCTACACCTTC. It encodes CSVLDSFNYGYTF.

This clonotype was counted at least ten times. V gene TRBV3-1 combines with J gene TRBJ2-7, with D possibly TRBD2 on 5 matching bases. The germline CDR1 and CDR2 sequences are LGHDT and YNNKEL (reference sequence). Trimming took 1 base from V and 5 from J, leaving 9 bases between them. The CDR3 runs 13 residues. The CDR3 nucleotides are TGTGCCAGCAGCCAAGTTTCCGGGAACGAGCAGTACTTC. Translating gives CASSQVSGNEQYF.